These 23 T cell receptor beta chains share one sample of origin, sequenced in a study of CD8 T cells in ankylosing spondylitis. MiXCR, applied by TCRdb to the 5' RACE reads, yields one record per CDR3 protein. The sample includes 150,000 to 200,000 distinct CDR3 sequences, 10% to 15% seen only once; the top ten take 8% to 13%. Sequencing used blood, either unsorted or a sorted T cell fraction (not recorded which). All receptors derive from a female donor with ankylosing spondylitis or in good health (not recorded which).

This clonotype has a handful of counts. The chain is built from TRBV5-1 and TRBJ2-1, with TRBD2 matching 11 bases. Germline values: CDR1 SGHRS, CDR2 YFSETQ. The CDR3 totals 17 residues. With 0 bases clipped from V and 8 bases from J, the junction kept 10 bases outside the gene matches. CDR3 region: CASSLGLAGTFNHEQFF. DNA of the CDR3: TGCGCCAGCAGCTTGGGACTAGCGGGAACTTTTAACCATGAGCAGTTCTTC.

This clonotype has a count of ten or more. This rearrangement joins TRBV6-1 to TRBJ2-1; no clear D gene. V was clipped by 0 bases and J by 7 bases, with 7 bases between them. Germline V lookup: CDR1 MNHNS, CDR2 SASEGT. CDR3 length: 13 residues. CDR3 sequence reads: CASSEALGNEQFF. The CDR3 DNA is TGTGCCAGCAGTGAAGCGCTGGGGAATGAGCAGTTCTTC.

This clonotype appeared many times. CDR3 nucleotides: TGTGCCTGGGGGACTAGCGGGCAGTGGTCTGCTGAGCAGTTCTTC. This encodes CAWGTSGQWSAEQFF. The rearrangement links TRBV30 to TRBJ2-1; 12 nucleotides match TRBD2. Germline CDR1 and CDR2: GTSNPN and SVGIG (reference sequence). This CDR3 contains 15 residues. V was clipped by 5 bases and J by 9 bases; unmatched bases: 11. The variable domain in full, with the rest retrieved from reference TRBV30 and TRBJ2-1, is SQTIHQWPATLVQPVGSPLSLECTVEGTSNPNLYWYRQAAGRGLQLLFYSVGIGQISSEVPQNLSASRPQDRQFILSSKKLLLSDSGFYLCAWGTSGQWSAEQFFGPGTRLTVL.

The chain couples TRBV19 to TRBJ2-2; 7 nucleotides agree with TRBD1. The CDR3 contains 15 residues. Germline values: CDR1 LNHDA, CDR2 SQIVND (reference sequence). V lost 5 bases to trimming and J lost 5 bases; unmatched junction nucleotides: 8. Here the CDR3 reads CASSQDRARTGELFF. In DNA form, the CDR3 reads TGTGCCAGTAGTCAAGACAGGGCACGAACCGGGGAGCTGTTTTTT.

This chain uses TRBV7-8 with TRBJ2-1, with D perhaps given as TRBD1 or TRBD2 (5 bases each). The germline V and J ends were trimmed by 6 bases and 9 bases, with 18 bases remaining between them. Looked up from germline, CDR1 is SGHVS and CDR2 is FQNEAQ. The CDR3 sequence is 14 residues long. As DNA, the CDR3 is TGTGCCAGCAGAGCCGGGGCTGGGCTTGGTGAGCAGTTCTTC. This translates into CASRAGAGLGEQFF.

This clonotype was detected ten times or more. CDR3 residues: CASSARDRDNQPQHF. CDR3 coding DNA: TGTGCCAGCAGTGCCCGGGACAGGGACAATCAGCCCCAGCATTTT. This chain joins TRBV7-2 and TRBJ1-5; TRBD1 matches at 9 bases. The V gene's germline CDR1 is SGHTA and CDR2 FQGNSA. CDR3 length: 15 amino acids. J gave up 3 bases and V 6 bases, and 6 bases lay outside the gene matches.

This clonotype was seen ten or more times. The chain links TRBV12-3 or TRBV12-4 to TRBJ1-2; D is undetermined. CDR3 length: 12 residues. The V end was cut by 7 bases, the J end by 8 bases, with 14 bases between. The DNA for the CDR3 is TGTGCCAGCAACGGGTTACGACGGGGCTACACCTTC. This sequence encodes CASNGLRRGYTF.

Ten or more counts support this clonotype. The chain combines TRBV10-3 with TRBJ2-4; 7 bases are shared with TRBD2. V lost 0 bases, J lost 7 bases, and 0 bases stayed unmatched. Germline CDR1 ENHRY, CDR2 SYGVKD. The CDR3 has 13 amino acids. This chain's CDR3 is CAISESGGNIQYF. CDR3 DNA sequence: TGTGCCATCAGTGAGTCGGGAGGGAACATTCAGTACTTC.

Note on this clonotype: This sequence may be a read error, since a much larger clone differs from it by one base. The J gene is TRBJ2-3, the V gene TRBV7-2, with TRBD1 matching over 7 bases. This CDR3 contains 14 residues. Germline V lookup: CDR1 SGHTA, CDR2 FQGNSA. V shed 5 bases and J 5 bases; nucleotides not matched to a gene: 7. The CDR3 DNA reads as TGTGCCAGCAGCCTGACAGGGAGAGTAGATACGCAGTATTTT. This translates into CASSLTGRVDTQYF.

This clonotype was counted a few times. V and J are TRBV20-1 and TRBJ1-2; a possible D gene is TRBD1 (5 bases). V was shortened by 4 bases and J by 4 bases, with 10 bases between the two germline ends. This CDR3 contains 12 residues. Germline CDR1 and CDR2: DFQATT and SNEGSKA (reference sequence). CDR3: CSANDSPYGYTF. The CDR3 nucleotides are TGCAGTGCTAATGACAGTCCCTATGGCTACACCTTC.

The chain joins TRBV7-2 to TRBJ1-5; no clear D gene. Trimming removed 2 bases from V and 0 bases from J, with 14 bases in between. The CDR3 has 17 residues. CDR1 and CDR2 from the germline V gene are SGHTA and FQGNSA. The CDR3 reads CASSLPPGPYSNQPQHF. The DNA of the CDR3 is TGTGCCAGCAGCTTACCTCCAGGTCCTTATAGCAATCAGCCCCAGCATTTT.

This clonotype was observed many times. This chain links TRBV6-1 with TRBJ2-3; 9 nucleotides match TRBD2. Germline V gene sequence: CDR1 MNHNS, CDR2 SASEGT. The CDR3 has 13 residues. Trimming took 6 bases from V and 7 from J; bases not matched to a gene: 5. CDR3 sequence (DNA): TGTGCCAGCAGCTCTCTAGCGGGAAATACGCAGTATTTT. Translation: CASSSLAGNTQYF.

CDR3 residues: CASSQQDRETQYF. The CDR3 coding sequence is TGCGCCAGCAGCCAACAGGATAGAGAGACCCAGTACTTC. V usage is TRBV5-1 and J usage is TRBJ2-5, with D tentatively TRBD1 (5 bases). The CDR3 has 13 residues. Per the germline V gene, CDR1 is SGHRS and CDR2 is YFSETQ. The germline V and J ends were trimmed by 4 bases and 4 bases, with 11 bases remaining between them.

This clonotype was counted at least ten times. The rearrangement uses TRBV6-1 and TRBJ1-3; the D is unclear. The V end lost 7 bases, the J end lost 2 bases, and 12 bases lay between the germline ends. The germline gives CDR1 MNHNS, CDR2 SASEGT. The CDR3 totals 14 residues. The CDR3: CASMVRETGNTIYF. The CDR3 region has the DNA TGTGCCAGCATGGTCCGGGAGACTGGAAACACCATATATTTT.

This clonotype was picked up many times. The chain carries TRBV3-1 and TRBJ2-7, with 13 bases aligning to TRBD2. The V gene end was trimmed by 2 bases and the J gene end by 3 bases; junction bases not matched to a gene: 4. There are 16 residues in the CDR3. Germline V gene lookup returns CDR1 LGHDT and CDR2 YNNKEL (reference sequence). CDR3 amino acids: CASSQRTSGSFYEQYF. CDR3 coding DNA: TGTGCCAGCAGCCAAAGGACTAGCGGGAGTTTCTACGAGCAGTACTTC.

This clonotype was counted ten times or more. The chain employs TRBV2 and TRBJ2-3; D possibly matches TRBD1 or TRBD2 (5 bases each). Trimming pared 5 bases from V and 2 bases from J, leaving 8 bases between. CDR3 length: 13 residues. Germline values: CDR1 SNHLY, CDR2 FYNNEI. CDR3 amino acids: CASSLGTTDTQYF. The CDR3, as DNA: TGTGCCAGCAGTTTGGGGACCACAGATACGCAGTATTTT.

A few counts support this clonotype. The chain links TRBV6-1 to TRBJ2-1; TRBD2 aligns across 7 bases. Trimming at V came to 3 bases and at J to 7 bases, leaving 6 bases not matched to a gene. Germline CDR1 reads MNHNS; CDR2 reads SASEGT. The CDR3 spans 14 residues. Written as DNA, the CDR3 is TGTGCCAGCAGTGACGCGGGGGTGGGGAATGAGCAGTTCTTC. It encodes CASSDAGVGNEQFF.

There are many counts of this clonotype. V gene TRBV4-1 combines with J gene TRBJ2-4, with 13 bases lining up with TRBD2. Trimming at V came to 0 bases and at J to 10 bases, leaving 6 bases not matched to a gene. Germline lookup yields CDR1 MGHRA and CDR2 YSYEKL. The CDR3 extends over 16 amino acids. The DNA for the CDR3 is TGCGCCAGCAGCCAAGAGAGACTAGCGGGAGGAAGTATTCAGTACTTC. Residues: CASSQERLAGGSIQYF.

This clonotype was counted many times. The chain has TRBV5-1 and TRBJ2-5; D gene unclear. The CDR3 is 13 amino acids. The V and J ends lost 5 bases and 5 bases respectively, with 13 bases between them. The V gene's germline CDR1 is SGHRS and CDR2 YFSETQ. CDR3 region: CASSNFLGETQYF. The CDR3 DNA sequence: TGCGCCAGCAGTAACTTCCTCGGTGAGACCCAGTACTTC.

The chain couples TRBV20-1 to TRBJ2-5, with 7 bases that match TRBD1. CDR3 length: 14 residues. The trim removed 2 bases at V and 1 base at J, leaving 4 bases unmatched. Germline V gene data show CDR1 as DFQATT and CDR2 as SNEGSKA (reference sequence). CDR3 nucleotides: TGCAGTGCTAGATTGGACAGGACCCAAGAGACCCAGTACTTC. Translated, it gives CSARLDRTQETQYF.

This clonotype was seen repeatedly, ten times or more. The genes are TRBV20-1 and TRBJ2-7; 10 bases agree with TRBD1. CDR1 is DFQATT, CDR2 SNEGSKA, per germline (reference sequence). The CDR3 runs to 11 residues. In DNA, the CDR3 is TGCACCCCGGGACAGGGGAACGAGCAGTACTTC. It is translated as CTPGQGNEQYF.

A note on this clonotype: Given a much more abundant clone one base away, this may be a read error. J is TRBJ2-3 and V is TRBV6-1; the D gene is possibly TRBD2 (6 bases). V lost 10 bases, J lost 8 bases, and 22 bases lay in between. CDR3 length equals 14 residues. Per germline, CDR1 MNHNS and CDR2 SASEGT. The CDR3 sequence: CATGYDSLAVTQYF. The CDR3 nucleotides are TGTGCCACAGGGTATGACAGTTTAGCGGTTACGCAGTATTTT.

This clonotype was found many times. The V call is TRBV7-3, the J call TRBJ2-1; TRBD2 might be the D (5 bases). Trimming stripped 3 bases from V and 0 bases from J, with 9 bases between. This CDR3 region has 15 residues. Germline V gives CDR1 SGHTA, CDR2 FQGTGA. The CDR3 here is CASSFSGSSYNEQFF. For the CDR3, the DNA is TGTGCCAGCAGCTTTAGTGGGAGCTCCTACAATGAGCAGTTCTTC.